These T cell receptor beta chains were read from a single sample in a study of blood T cells in healthy people across ages. From the 5' RACE reads, TCRdb called clonotypes with MiXCR, one entry per CDR3 protein. The data show approximately 1,700,000 distinct CDR3 sequences, with about two fifths seen just once and roughly 24% held by the top ten. Sequenced sample: blood. These receptors were collected from a human donor in good health. Each CDR3 is given with its conserved first and last residue. D genes are given only for firm matches. Size values are once, few and many counts, or a class for expanded clones, and some rows have none.

j_call d_call v_call clone_size cdr3_nt cdr3_aa
TRBJ2-7 NA TRBV29-1 few TGCAGCACCCGGTCCTTGCCCTACGAGCAGTACTTC CSTRSLPYEQYF
TRBJ2-3 NA TRBV20-1 few TGCAGTGCTAGAGGGGGTCTAAGGCAGAGGACGCAGTATTTT CSARGGLRQRTQYF
TRBJ2-1 TRBD2 TRBV5-1 few TGCGCCAGCAGCTTGGCCGGGGGGGTGGCCTACAATGAGCAGTTCTTC CASSLAGGVAYNEQFF
TRBJ2-3 NA TRBV10-3 NA TGTGCCATCAGGACGGGACTTTTCCCAGATACGCAGTATTTT CAIRTGLFPDTQYF
TRBJ1-2 NA TRBV30 NA TGTACCTGGAGTACCGGTAGGGCCAACTATGGCTACACCTTC CTWSTGRANYGYTF
TRBJ2-1 TRBD1 TRBV6-1 NA TGTGCCAGCAGTGGGAACAGGGGCTGGGATGAGCAGTTCTTC CASSGNRGWDEQFF
TRBJ1-2 TRBD1 TRBV2 few TGTGCCAGCAGGGGACAGGCGGATGGCTACACCTTC CASRGQADGYTF
TRBJ1-2 NA TRBV29-1 NA TGCAGCGTTGAGGCCCCCTCCGGCTACACCTTC CSVEAPSGYTF
TRBJ2-7 NA TRBV6-2/TRBV6-3 many TGTGCCAGCAGTTACACAGGGTTCTACGAGCAGTACTTC CASSYTGFYEQYF
TRBJ2-5 NA TRBV4-3 NA TGCGCCAGCAGCCAAGATGCGGGCCCTGGAGAGACCCAGTACTTC CASSQDAGPGETQYF
TRBJ2-3 NA TRBV10-3 few TGTGCCATCAGTGGGGAACAGGGTGTGAAGAGTGCGCAGTATTTT CAISGEQGVKSAQYF
TRBJ2-1 TRBD2 TRBV28 NA TGTGCCAGCAGCCGGCCTAGCGGTGAGCAGTTCTTC CASSRPSGEQFF
TRBJ2-7 TRBD1 TRBV11-2 NA TGTGCCAGCAGCACCGGGACAGGGAAGTACTTC CASSTGTGKYF
TRBJ2-7 TRBD1 TRBV3-1 few TGTGCCAGCAGCCATCACAGGGGGACGATTTTGACCTACGAGCAGTACTTC CASSHHRGTILTYEQYF
TRBJ1-5 NA TRBV7-6 NA TGTGCCAGCAGCTCCCAACAAAATTCGGGTCAGCCCCAGCATTTT CASSSQQNSGQPQHF
TRBJ2-1 TRBD1 TRBV3-1 NA TGTGCCAGCAGCGCCGCCAGGGGGCGGTTATCCTACAATGGGCAGTTCTTC CASSAARGRLSYNGQFF